The 23 T cell receptor beta chains below all came from one sample that was sequenced in a study of cytomegalovirus exposure and HLA in healthy donors. In the PCR, 60 Vbeta and 13 Jbeta primers were used. TCRdb's copy holds only in-frame clones and misses some; the assay was immunoSEQ multiplex PCR. Here the sample spans about 170,000 clones, roughly three quarters being singletons. Sequences were obtained from PBMCs. These receptors came from a woman between 50 and 59 years old in good health and CMV-seropositive.

The chain uses TRBV6-1 and TRBJ1-2; tentatively, D is TRBD1 (5 bases). The CDR3 length is 13 residues. The V and J ends lost 6 bases and 3 bases respectively, with 11 bases between them. Looked up from germline, CDR1 is MNHNS and CDR2 is SASEGT. This CDR3 is CASSPGGDYGYTF. The CDR3 DNA follows: TGTGCCAGCAGCCCCGGGGGGGACTATGGCTACACCTTC.

This rearrangement joins TRBV15 to TRBJ2-7; TRBD2 aligns across 8 bases. Looked up from germline, CDR1 is LNHNV and CDR2 is YYDKDF (reference sequence). Trimming removed 0 bases from V and 0 bases from J; junction bases left unmatched: 25. This CDR3 spans 23 amino acids. The CDR3 loop is CATSREGVRAREGRNKFSYEQYF. In DNA, the CDR3 is TGTGCCACCAGCAGAGAGGGGGTACGTGCCCGGGAGGGCCGAAATAAATTCTCCTACGAGCAGTACTTC.

This clone is a singleton in its sample. A junction boundary mismatches the germline segment, possibly from a read error. This chain links TRBV6-6 with TRBJ2-6, with a possible D match to TRBD1 (5 bases). The CDR3 loop spans 13 amino acids. The V gene's germline CDR1 is MNHNY and CDR2 SVGAGI (reference sequence). CDR3: CASSWAGANGLTF. DNA of the CDR3: TGTGCCAGCAGCTGGGCTGGGGCCAACGGCCTGACTTTC.

This chain connects TRBV9 to TRBJ2-4; TRBD2 aligns across 13 bases. Looked up from germline, CDR1 is SGDLS and CDR2 is YYNGEE. The CDR3 length is 16 residues. V lost 2 bases to trimming and J lost 5 bases; unmatched junction nucleotides: 4. CDR3 sequence reads: CASSVGLAGVENIQYF. The CDR3 DNA reads TGTGCCAGCAGCGTCGGACTAGCGGGAGTTGAAAACATTCAGTACTTC. Supplemented by reference TRBV9 and TRBJ2-4, the full variable domain reads DSGVTQTPKHLITATGQRVTLRCSPRSGDLSVYWYQQSLDQGLQFLIQYYNGEERAKGNILERFSAQQFPDLHSELNLSSLELGDSALYFCASSVGLAGVENIQYFGAGTRLSVL.

The genes are TRBV27 and TRBJ1-4; D might be TRBD1 (5 bases). Germline V CDR1 and CDR2: MNHEY, SMNVEV (reference sequence). V was trimmed by 7 bases and J by 0 bases, leaving 9 bases between them. The CDR3 loop spans 14 amino acids. The CDR3 loop is CASTGGTTNEKLFF. The DNA for the CDR3 is TGTGCCAGCACCGGGGGAACAACTAATGAAAAACTGTTTTTT.

The chain uses TRBV9 and TRBJ2-3; 13 nucleotides agree with TRBD2. The germline V gene encodes CDR1 SGDLS and CDR2 YYNGEE. There are 17 residues in the CDR3. The V gene end was trimmed by 2 bases and the J gene end by 3 bases; junction bases not matched to a gene: 6. The CDR3 DNA is TGTGCCAGCAGCGTCGGACTAGCGGGAGTAAAGACAGATACGCAGTATTTT. The encoded protein is CASSVGLAGVKTDTQYF.

The chain is built from TRBV5-6 and TRBJ2-3, with 9 bases identical to TRBD2. Germline CDR1 and CDR2: SGHDT and YYEEEE. Germline trimming cut 0 bases from V and 9 bases from J; bases unmatched to any gene: 5. The CDR3 contains 14 residues. DNA for the CDR3: TGTGCCAGCAGCTTGGGTAGCGGGGGAGAAACGCAGTATTTT. Its protein product is CASSLGSGGETQYF.

V usage is TRBV5-1 and J usage is TRBJ2-6, with 7 bases aligning to TRBD1. Germline values: CDR1 SGHRS, CDR2 YFSETQ. Trimming removed 0 bases from V and 1 base from J; junction bases left unmatched: 19. This CDR3 has 22 residues. The CDR3 loop is CASSLAGPETRGRGSGANVLTF. The CDR3 nucleotides read TGCGCCAGCAGCTTGGCCGGGCCGGAAACGAGGGGGCGCGGGTCTGGGGCCAACGTCCTGACTTTC. Full variable domain (rest looked up from reference TRBV5-1 and TRBJ2-6): KAGVTQTPRYLIKTRGQQVTLSCSPISGHRSVSWYQQTPGQGLQFLFEYFSETQRNKGNFPGRFSGRQFSNSRSEMNVSTLELGDSALYLCASSLAGPETRGRGSGANVLTFGAGSRLTVL.

This clone turned up a few times. The chain links TRBV19 to TRBJ2-7; 13 bases line up with TRBD2. J was trimmed by 7 bases and V by 6 bases; bases with no gene match: 6. Germline CDR1 LNHDA, CDR2 SQIVND (reference sequence). The CDR3 runs to 14 residues. The chain's CDR3 is CASSGTSGKDEQYF. The CDR3 DNA sequence: TGTGCCAGTAGCGGGACTAGCGGGAAGGATGAGCAGTACTTC.

This chain joins TRBV4-3 and TRBJ1-5, with 10 bases matching TRBD1. Losses at the gene ends were 0 bases for V and 6 bases for J; bases not matched to a gene: 5. Per the germline V gene, CDR1 is LGHNA and CDR2 is YSLEER. The CDR3 loop spans 16 amino acids. The DNA of the CDR3 is TGCGCCAGCAGCCAAGATGGCGGGACAGGGGTTCAGCCCCAGCATTTT. As protein: CASSQDGGTGVQPQHF.

The chain couples TRBV2 to TRBJ1-5; the D gene is possibly TRBD1 (5 bases). Germline V gene lookup returns CDR1 SNHLY and CDR2 FYNNEI. The CDR3 is 13 amino acids. V lost 6 bases and J 8 bases, leaving 14 bases between the germline ends. The CDR3 is CASSRQFEEPQHF. The CDR3 DNA reads as TGTGCCAGCAGCAGACAGTTTGAGGAGCCCCAGCATTTT.

V is TRBV6-5 and J is TRBJ2-7, with D perhaps matching TRBD2 (5 bases). Trimming stripped 4 bases from V and 7 bases from J, with 8 bases between. The CDR3 runs to 11 residues. Germline CDR1 MNHEY, CDR2 SVGAGI. The CDR3, as DNA: TGTGCCAGCAGTTCTCCGGGAGAGCAGTACTTC. This encodes CASSSPGEQYF.

This clone was seen a single time. The gene calls are TRBV18 and TRBJ2-7; D is undetermined. CDR3 length: 13 amino acids. The germline V and J ends were trimmed by 2 bases and 4 bases, with 9 bases remaining between them. Germline-derived CDR1 and CDR2 are KGHSH and LQKENI. The CDR3 spells CASSPIPGYEQYF. The CDR3 DNA reads as TGTGCCAGCTCACCAATCCCCGGGTACGAGCAGTACTTC.

This clone was picked up a small number of times. The chain uses TRBV11-3 and TRBJ2-7, with D possibly TRBD1 on 5 matching bases. This CDR3 region has 13 residues. CDR1 SGHNT and CDR2 YENEEA come from the germline V gene. Trimming stripped 4 bases from V and 13 bases from J, with 20 bases between. The CDR3 DNA sequence: TGTGCCAGCAGCTCATACGCCGCGGCAGGGATATACTTC. Translating it yields CASSSYAAAGIYF.

Concerning this clone itself: The same CDR3 also results from other DNA sequences found in this sample. Here the CDR3 reads CASSPRTGGDGYTF. Here the CDR3 DNA reads TGCGCCAGCAGCCCCCGGACAGGGGGGGATGGCTACACCTTC. The chain links TRBV5-1 to TRBJ1-2; 10 bases are shared with TRBD1. The CDR3 consists of 14 residues. V was pared by 4 bases and J by 6 bases, with 6 bases of the junction left unmatched. CDR1 and CDR2 from the germline V gene are SGHRS and YFSETQ.

The V and J genes are TRBV5-1 and TRBJ1-1, with D unresolved. Germline assignment: CDR1 SGHRS and CDR2 YFSETQ. Trimming took off 0 bases at V and 1 base at J, with 4 bases between the two ends. The CDR3 has 13 amino acids. In DNA form, the CDR3 reads TGCGCCAGCAGCTTGGGTAGGAACACTGAAGCTTTCTTT. It is translated as CASSLGRNTEAFF.

The V and J genes are TRBV2 and TRBJ2-1; 9 positions agree with TRBD2. The CDR3 is 18 amino acids. Germline-derived CDR1 and CDR2 are SNHLY and FYNNEI. The ends lost 8 bases at V and 7 bases at J; junction bases unmatched: 21. CDR3 protein: CASGQRAPASGVGNEQFF. The CDR3 DNA sequence: TGTGCCAGCGGCCAAAGGGCACCGGCTAGCGGGGTTGGGAATGAGCAGTTCTTC.

The chain employs TRBV6-5 and TRBJ1-4; tentatively, D is TRBD1 (5 bases). The CDR3 is made up of 15 amino acids. Trimming cost V 2 bases and J 7 bases, with 14 bases left between them. From germline, CDR1 is MNHEY and CDR2 SVGAGI. The CDR3 reads CASSYSRVGGEKLFF. CDR3 DNA sequence: TGTGCCAGCAGTTACAGCAGGGTTGGTGGTGAAAAACTGTTTTTT.

The chain couples TRBV7-6 to TRBJ2-7, with TRBD1 matching 7 bases. Germline lookup yields CDR1 SGHVS and CDR2 FNYEAQ. V lost 2 bases and J lost 5; bases outside the gene matches: 6. The CDR3 length is 14 residues. The CDR3 DNA sequence: TGTGCCAGCAGCTTAAAAGGGGGCTTCCACGAGCAGTACTTC. As protein: CASSLKGGFHEQYF.

V and J are TRBV5-1 and TRBJ1-5; tentatively, D is TRBD1 (6 bases). Trimming pared 5 bases from V and 6 bases from J, leaving 9 bases between. Germline V gives CDR1 SGHRS, CDR2 YFSETQ. CDR3 length: 12 residues. The CDR3 nucleotides read TGCGCCAGCAGGACACAGGGTCAGCCCCAGCATTTT. As protein: CASRTQGQPQHF.

This clone was observed a handful of times. V gene TRBV7-2 combines with J gene TRBJ2-3, with 10 nucleotides matching TRBD2. V was clipped by 2 bases and J by 4 bases; unmatched bases: 9. The CDR3 spans 17 residues. The germline V gene has CDR1 SGHTA and CDR2 FQGNSA. The CDR3 reads CASSLRASGGRADTQYF. CDR3 coding DNA: TGTGCCAGCAGCTTAAGGGCTAGCGGGGGCAGGGCAGATACGCAGTATTTT.

The V gene is TRBV6-1, the J gene TRBJ2-7, with a possible D match to TRBD1 (7 bases). Germline CDR1 is MNHNS and CDR2 is SASEGT. V lost 8 bases and J 2 bases, leaving 19 bases between the germline ends. The CDR3 sequence is 15 residues long. The CDR3 region has the DNA TGTGCCAGCTCGAAGGGCGGGACAGAAGCCTACGAGCAGTACTTC. It codes for CASSKGGTEAYEQYF.

This CDR3 reads CASSIERAGGNLGAETQYF. The CDR3 DNA reads as TGTGCCAGTAGTATAGAAAGGGCAGGGGGCAATCTAGGGGCAGAGACCCAGTACTTC. This rearrangement joins TRBV19 to TRBJ2-5; TRBD1 aligns across 8 bases. Germline V gene data show CDR1 as LNHDA and CDR2 as SQIVND (reference sequence). The CDR3 runs 19 residues. J lost 4 bases, V lost 0 bases, and 16 bases had no gene match.